These T cell receptor beta chains were read from a single sample in a study of T-cell reconstitution after alpha-beta-depleted transplantation in children. TCRdb called the PCR reads again in MiXCR, with one record for every CDR3 protein. The table records 600,000 to 800,000 distinct CDR3 sequences, 10% to 15% of them present only once. Material: PBMCs, obtained before TCRalphabeta/CD19-depleted stem cell transplant. Every receptor here comes from a girl aged 2 to 10 with congenital amegakaryocytic thrombocytopenia, due to receive a stem cell transplant. CDR3s include the opening cysteine and the closing phenylalanine or tryptophan. Rows give clone size only sometimes, using once, few, many, or a class for an expanded clone.

>TRBV20-1|many
CSARDRLAGGNYEQYF
>TRBV12-3/TRBV12-4|many
CASRPGPNYEQYF
>TRBV6-1|few
CASSDVRSSYNEQFF
>TRBV7-2|few
CASSLARVPDRRKTQYF
>TRBV12-3/TRBV12-4|few
CASSFVYRGAVRETQYF
>TRBV20-1|many
CSARGRASGGYNEQFF
>TRBV7-6|-
CASTLYGTGKNTDTQYF
>TRBV5-1|few
CASSLAITKETQYF
>TRBV20-1|-
CSAGPGRFYGYTF
>TRBV5-1|many
CASSLAGNTGELFF
>TRBV20-1|few
CSARGAANEKLFF
>TRBV2|few
CASNWYSLEAFF
>TRBV27|-
CASSTRFSGGNTDTQYF
>TRBV20-1|many
CSARDGAIQYF
>TRBV5-1|few
CASSFQGSWGAGYNEQFF
>TRBV29-1|many
CSVYRGPNTEAFF
>TRBV20-1|few
CSARGPAAFAGPTDTQYF
>TRBV20-1|many
CSARGRGLFNEQFF
>TRBV29-1|many
CTGGTGNTGELFF
>TRBV2|many
CASRTYYEQYF
>TRBV12-3/TRBV12-4|few
CASSGMDEQFF
>TRBV7-7|few
CASSFEMRFDDTQYF
>TRBV28|few
CASSLWGARDGETQYF
>TRBV12-3/TRBV12-4|few
CASSLGLAGWYF
>TRBV4-2|-
CASSQVDTGELFF
>TRBV9|many
CASSVGGTPTYEQYF
>TRBV12-3/TRBV12-4|few
CASSSEEGFQETQYF
>TRBV5-1|-
CASSLGLDGYTDTQYF